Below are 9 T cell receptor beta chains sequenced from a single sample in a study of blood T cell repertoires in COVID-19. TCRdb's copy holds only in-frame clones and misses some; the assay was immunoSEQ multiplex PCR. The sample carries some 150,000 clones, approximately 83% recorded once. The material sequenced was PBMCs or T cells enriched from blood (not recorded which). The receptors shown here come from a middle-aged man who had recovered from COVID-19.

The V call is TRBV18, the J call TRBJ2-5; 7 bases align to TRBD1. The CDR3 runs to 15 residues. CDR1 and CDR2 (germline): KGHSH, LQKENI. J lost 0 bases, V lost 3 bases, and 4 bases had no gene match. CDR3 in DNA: TGTGCCAGCTCACCCGGGGACAGCAACCAAGAGACCCAGTACTTC. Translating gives CASSPGDSNQETQYF.

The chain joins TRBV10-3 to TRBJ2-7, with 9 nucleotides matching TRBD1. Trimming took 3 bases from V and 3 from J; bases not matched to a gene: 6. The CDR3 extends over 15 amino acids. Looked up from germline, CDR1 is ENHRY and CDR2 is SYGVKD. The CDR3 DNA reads TGTGCCATCAGTGATGCCGGGACAGGGATCTACGAGCAGTACTTC. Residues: CAISDAGTGIYEQYF.

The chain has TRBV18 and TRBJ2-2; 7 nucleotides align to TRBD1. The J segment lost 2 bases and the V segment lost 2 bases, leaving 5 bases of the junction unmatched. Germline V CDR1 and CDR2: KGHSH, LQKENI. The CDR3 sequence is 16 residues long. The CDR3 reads CASSPNRGENTGELFF. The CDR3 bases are TGTGCCAGCTCACCAAACAGGGGAGAAAACACCGGGGAGCTGTTTTTT.

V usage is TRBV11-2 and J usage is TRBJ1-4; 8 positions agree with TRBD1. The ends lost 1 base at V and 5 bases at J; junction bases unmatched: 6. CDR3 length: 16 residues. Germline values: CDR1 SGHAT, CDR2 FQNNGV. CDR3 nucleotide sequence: TGTGCCAGCAGCTTAGGACAGGGGATACCAAATGAAAAACTGTTTTTT. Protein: CASSLGQGIPNEKLFF.

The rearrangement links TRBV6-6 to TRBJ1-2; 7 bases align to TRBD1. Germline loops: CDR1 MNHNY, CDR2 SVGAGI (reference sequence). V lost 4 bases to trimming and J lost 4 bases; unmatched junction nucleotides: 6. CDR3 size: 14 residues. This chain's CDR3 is CASSFQGVGYGYTF. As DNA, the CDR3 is TGTGCCAGCAGTTTCCAGGGGGTCGGCTATGGCTACACCTTC.

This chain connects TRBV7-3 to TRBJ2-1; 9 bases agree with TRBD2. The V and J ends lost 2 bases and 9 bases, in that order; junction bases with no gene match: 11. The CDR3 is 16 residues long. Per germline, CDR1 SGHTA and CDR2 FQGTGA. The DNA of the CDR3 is TGTGCCAGCAGCTTATCCCCTGGGGGAGCGGGGGGTGAGCAGTTCTTC. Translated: CASSLSPGGAGGEQFF.

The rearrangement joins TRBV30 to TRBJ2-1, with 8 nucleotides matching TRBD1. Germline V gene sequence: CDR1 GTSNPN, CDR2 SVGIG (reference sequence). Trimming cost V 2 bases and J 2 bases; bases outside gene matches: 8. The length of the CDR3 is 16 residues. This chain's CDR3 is CAWSNKDRAPYNEQFF. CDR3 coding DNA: TGTGCCTGGAGTAATAAGGACAGGGCCCCCTACAATGAGCAGTTCTTC.

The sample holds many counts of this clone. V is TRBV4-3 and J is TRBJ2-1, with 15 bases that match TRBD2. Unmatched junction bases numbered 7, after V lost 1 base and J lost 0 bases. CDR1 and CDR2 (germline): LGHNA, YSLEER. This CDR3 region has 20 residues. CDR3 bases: TGCGCCAGCAGCCAAGTTCTGGGACTAGCGGGGGGACCCTCCTACAATGAGCAGTTCTTC. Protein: CASSQVLGLAGGPSYNEQFF.

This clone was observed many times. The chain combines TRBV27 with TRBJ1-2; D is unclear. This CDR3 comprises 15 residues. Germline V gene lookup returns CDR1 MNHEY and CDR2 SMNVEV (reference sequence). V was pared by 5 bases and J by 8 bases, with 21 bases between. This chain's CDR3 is CASSPRTAYTGGYTF. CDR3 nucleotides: TGTGCCAGCAGTCCACGAACAGCATACACGGGGGGCTACACCTTC.